This passage covers 6 T cell receptor beta chains from one sample sequenced in a study of cytomegalovirus exposure and HLA in healthy donors. Both 60 Vbeta primers and 13 Jbeta primers went into the PCR. TCRdb's copy holds only in-frame clones and misses some; the assay was immunoSEQ multiplex PCR. The sample has 70,000 or so clones, 75% to 80% seen once. The source material was PBMCs. Every receptor here comes from a man aged 18 to 35 in good health and CMV-seropositive.

The chain is built from TRBV11-2 and TRBJ2-7; 10 bases fit TRBD1. J was trimmed by 7 bases and V by 3 bases; bases with no gene match: 6. The germline CDR1 and CDR2 sequences are SGHAT and FQNNGV. The CDR3 length is 14 residues. CDR3 residues: CASSFGGQGWEQYF. The CDR3 DNA follows: TGTGCCAGCAGCTTCGGGGGACAGGGGTGGGAGCAGTACTTC.

This clone was picked up one time. The rearrangement links TRBV7-6 to TRBJ2-5; D is uncertain. Trimming took off 5 bases at V and 5 bases at J, with 6 bases between the two ends. The CDR3 length is 11 residues. The germline gives CDR1 SGHVS, CDR2 FNYEAQ. CDR3 loop: CASSPQETQYF. In DNA, the CDR3 is TGTGCCAGCAGCCCCCAGGAGACCCAGTACTTC.

The chain combines TRBV5-4 with TRBJ1-4; 8 nucleotides align to TRBD1. CDR1 and CDR2 (germline): SGHNT, YYREEE (reference sequence). The CDR3 contains 16 residues. V was pared by 1 base and J by 1 base, with 3 bases of the junction left unmatched. The CDR3 region is CASSLQGAGTNEKLFF. The CDR3 bases are TGTGCCAGCAGCTTGCAGGGGGCGGGAACTAATGAAAAACTGTTTTTT.

The chain combines TRBV9 with TRBJ1-1; D perhaps matches TRBD1 (6 bases). Germline V gene data show CDR1 as SGDLS and CDR2 as YYNGEE. Between the trimmed V and J ends, which lost 0 bases and 0 bases, there was a span of 12 bases. This CDR3 contains 16 residues. The CDR3 DNA reads TGTGCCAGCAGCGTAGACCAGGGGCGAATGAACACTGAAGCTTTCTTT. It yields the protein CASSVDQGRMNTEAFF.

This clone was seen a handful of times. The chain couples TRBV7-6 to TRBJ1-3; D unclear. The CDR3 runs to 14 residues. Trimming shortened V by 3 bases and J by 0 bases, and 6 bases separated the two germline ends. CDR1 and CDR2 (germline): SGHVS, FNYEAQ. CDR3 DNA sequence: TGTGCCAGCAGCTTGAACAGCTCTGGAAACACCATATATTTT. This gives the protein CASSLNSSGNTIYF.

CDR3 sequence: CASSLGEVGNQPQHF. In nucleotides, the CDR3 is TGCGCCAGCAGCTTGGGGGAGGTTGGTAATCAGCCCCAGCATTTT. The V and J genes are TRBV5-1 and TRBJ1-5, with D hard to call. V was clipped by 0 bases and J by 4 bases, with 11 bases between them. Germline lookup yields CDR1 SGHRS and CDR2 YFSETQ. The length of the CDR3 is 15 residues.